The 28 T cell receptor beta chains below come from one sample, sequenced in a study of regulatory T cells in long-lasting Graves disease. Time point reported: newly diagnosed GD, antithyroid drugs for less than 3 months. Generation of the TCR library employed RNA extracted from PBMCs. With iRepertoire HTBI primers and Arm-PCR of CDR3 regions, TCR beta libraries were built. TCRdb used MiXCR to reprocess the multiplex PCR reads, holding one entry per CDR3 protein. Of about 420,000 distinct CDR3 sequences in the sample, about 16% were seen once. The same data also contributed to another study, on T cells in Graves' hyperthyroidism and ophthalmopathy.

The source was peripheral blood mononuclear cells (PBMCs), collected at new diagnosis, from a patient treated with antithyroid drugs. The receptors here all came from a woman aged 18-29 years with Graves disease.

The CDR3 here is CASRRQGGVFDEQFF. In nucleotides, the CDR3 is TGTGCCAGCAGGCGACAGGGTGGAGTGTTTGACGAGCAGTTCTTC. V usage is TRBV7-2 and J usage is TRBJ2-1, with TRBD1 identical over 7 bases. J was trimmed by 10 bases and V by 6 bases; bases with no gene match: 15. The length of the CDR3 is 15 residues. In germline, CDR1 is SGHTA, CDR2 FQGNSA.

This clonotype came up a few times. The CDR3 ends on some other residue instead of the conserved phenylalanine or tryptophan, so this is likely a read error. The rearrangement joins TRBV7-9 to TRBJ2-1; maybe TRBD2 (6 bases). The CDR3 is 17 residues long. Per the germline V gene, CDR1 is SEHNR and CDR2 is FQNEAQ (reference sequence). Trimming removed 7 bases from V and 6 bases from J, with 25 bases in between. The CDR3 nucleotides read TGTGCCAGCACCCAGGAGATGACTAGGCGGAGTTCCAATGAGCAGTTCCTC. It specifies CASTQEMTRRSSNEQFL.

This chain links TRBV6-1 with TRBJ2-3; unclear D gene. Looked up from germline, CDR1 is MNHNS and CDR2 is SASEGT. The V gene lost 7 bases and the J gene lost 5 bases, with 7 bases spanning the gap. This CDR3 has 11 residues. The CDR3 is CASKRRDTQYF. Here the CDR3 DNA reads TGTGCCAGCAAGAGGAGAGATACGCAGTATTTT.

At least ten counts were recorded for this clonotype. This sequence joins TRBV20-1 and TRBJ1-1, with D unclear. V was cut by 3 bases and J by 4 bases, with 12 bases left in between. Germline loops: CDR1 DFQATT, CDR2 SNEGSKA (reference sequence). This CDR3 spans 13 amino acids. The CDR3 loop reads CSASQGGSTEAFF. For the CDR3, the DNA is TGCAGTGCTAGTCAAGGCGGAAGCACTGAAGCTTTCTTT.

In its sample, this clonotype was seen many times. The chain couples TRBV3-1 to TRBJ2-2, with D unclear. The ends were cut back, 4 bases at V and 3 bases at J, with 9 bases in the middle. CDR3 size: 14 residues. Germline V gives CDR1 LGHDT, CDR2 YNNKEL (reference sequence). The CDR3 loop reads CASSPSSHTGELFF. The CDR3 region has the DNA TGTGCCAGCAGCCCGTCTTCTCACACCGGGGAGCTGTTTTTT. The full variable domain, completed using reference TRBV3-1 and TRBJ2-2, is DTAVSQTPKYLVTQMGNDKSIKCEQNLGHDTMYWYKQDSKKFLKIMFSYNNKELIINETVPNRFSPKSPDKAHLNLHINSLELGDSAVYFCASSPSSHTGELFFGEGSRLTVL.

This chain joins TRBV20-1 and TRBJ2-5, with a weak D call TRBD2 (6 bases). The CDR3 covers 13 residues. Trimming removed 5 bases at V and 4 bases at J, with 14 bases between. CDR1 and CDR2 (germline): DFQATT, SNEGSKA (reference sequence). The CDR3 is CSAWRVEGETQYF. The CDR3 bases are TGCAGTGCTTGGAGGGTGGAGGGAGAGACCCAGTACTTC.

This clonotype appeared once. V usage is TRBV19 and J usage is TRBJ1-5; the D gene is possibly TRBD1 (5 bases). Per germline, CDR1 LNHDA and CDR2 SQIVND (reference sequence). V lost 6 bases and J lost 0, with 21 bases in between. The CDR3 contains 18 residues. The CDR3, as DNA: TGTGCCAGTAGGGTCAGGGCAACCGGATCAGTTAGCAATCAGCCCCAGCATTTT. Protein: CASRVRATGSVSNQPQHF.

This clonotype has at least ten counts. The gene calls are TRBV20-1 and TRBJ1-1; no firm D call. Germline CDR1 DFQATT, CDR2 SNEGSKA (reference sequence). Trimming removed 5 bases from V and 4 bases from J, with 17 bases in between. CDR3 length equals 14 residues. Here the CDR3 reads CSAGDMGGGTEAFF. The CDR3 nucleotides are TGCAGTGCTGGTGACATGGGCGGTGGCACTGAAGCTTTCTTT.

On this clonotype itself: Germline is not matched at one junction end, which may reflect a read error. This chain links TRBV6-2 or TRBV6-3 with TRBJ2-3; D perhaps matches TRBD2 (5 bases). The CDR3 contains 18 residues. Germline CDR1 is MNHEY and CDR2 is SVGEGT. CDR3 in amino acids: CASSYSGVAIPSTDAQYF. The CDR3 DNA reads TGTGCCAGCAGTTACTCCGGGGTTGCTATCCCCAGCACAGATGCGCAGTATTTT.

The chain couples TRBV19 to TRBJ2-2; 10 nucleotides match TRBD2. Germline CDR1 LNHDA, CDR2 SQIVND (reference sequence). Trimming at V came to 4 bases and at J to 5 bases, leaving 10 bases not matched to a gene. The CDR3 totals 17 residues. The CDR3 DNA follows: TGTGCCAGTAGTACAACTAGCGGGATTCGAGGTACCGGGGAGCTGTTTTTT. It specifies CASSTTSGIRGTGELFF. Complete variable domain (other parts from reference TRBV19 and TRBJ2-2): DGGITQSPKYLFRKEGQNVTLSCEQNLNHDAMYWYRQDPGQGLRLIYYSQIVNDFQKGDIAEGYSVSREKKESFPLTVTSAQKNPTAFYLCASSTTSGIRGTGELFFGEGSRLTVL.

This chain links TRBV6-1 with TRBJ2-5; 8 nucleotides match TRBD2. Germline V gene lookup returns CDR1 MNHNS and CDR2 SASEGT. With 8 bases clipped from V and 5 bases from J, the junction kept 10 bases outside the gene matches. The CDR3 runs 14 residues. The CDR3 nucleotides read TGTGCCAGCCGGGAGGGACCGACTTTTGAGACCCAGTACTTC. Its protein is CASREGPTFETQYF.

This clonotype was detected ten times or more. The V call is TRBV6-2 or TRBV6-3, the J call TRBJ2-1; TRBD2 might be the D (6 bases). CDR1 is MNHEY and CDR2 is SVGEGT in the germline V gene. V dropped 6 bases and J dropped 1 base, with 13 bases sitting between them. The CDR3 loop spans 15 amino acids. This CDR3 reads CASSPWRGSYNEQFF. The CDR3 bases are TGTGCCAGCAGCCCTTGGCGGGGTTCCTACAATGAGCAGTTCTTC.

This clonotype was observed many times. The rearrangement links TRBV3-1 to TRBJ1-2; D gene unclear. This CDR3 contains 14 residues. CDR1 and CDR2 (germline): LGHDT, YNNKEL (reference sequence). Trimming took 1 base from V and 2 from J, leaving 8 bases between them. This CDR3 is CASSQARVNYGYTF. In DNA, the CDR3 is TGTGCCAGCAGCCAAGCTAGGGTGAACTATGGCTACACCTTC. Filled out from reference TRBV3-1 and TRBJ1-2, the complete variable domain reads DTAVSQTPKYLVTQMGNDKSIKCEQNLGHDTMYWYKQDSKKFLKIMFSYNNKELIINETVPNRFSPKSPDKAHLNLHINSLELGDSAVYFCASSQARVNYGYTFGSGTRLTVV.

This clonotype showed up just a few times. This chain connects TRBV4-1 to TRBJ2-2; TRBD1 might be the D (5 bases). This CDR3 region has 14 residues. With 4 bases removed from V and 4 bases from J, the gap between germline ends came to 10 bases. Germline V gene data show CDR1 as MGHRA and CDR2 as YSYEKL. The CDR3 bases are TGCGCCAGCAGCCCGACAGTCGGCACCGGGGAGCTGTTTTTT. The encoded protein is CASSPTVGTGELFF.

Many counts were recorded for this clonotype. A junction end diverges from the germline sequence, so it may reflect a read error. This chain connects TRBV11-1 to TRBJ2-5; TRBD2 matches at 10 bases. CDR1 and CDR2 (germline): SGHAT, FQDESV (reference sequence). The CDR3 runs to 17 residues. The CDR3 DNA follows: TGCGCCAGCAGCCAAGATTTACTAGCGGGATACCCAGAGACCCAGTACTTC. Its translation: CASSQDLLAGYPETQYF.

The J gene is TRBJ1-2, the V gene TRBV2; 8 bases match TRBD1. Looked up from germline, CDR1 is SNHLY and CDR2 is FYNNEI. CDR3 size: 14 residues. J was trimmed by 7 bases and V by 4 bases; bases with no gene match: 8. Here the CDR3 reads CASSASGGAGGYTF. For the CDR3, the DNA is TGTGCCAGCAGTGCGTCAGGGGGCGCGGGTGGCTACACCTTC.

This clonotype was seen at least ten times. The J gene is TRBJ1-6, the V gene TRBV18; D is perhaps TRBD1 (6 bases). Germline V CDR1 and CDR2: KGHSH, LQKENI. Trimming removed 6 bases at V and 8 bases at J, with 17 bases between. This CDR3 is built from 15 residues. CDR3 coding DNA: TGTGCCAGCTCCCGAGAGACAGGTGGAGATTCACCCCTCCACTTT. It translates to CASSRETGGDSPLHF.

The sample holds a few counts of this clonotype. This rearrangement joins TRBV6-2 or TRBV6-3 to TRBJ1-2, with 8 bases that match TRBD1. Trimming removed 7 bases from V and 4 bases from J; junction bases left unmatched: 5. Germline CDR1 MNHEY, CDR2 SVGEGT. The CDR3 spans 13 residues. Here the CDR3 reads CASTRGLSYGYTF. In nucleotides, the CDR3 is TGTGCCAGCACCAGGGGGCTTTCCTATGGCTACACCTTC.

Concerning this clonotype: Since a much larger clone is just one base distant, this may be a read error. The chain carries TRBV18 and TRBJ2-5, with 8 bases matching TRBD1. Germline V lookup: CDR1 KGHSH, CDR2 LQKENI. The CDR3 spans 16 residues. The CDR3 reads CASSSPVRGLLETQYF. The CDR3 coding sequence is TGTGCCAGCTCATCACCGGTCAGGGGGCTGCTAGAGACCCAGTACTTC.

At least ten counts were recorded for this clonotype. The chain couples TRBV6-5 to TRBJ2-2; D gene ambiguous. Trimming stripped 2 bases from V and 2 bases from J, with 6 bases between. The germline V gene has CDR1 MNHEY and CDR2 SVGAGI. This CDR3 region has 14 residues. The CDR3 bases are TGTGCCAGCAGTTACCTCGACAACACCGGGGAGCTGTTTTTT. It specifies CASSYLDNTGELFF.

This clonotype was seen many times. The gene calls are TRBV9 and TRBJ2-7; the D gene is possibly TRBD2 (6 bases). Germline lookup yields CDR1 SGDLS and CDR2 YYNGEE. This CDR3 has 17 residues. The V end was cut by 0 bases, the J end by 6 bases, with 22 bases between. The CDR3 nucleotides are TGTGCCAGCAGCGTAGCTCCCCTAGCGCTCGTAGTGAGCGAGCAGTACTTC. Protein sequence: CASSVAPLALVVSEQYF.

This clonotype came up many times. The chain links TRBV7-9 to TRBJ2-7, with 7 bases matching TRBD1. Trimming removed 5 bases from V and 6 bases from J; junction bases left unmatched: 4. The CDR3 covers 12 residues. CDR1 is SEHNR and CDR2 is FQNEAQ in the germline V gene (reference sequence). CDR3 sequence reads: CASSPTGPEQYF. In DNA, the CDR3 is TGTGCCAGCAGCCCGACAGGGCCCGAGCAGTACTTC.

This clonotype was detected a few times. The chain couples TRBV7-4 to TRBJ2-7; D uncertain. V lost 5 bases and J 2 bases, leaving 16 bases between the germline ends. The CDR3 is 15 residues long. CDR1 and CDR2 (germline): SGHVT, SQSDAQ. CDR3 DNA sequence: TGTGCCAGCAGCATGCGGACGGTCACACCCTACGAGCAGTACTTC. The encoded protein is CASSMRTVTPYEQYF.

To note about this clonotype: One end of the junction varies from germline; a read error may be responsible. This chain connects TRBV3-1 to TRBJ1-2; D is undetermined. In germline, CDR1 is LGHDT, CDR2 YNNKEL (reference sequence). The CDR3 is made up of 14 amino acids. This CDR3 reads CAISQKGNPRGYTF. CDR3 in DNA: TGTGCCATCAGCCAAAAGGGAAACCCGCGGGGCTACACCTTC.

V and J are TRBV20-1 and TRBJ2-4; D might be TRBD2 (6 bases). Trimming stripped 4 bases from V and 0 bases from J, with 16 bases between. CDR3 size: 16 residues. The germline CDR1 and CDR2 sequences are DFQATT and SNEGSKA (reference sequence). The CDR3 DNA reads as TGCAGTGCTACTGCTCACGGGGGACTAGCCAAAAACATTCAGTACTTC. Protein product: CSATAHGGLAKNIQYF.

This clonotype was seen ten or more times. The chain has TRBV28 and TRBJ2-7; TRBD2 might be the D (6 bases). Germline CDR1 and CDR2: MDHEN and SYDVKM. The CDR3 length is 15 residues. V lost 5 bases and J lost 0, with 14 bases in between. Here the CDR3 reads CASSPGGASSYEQYF. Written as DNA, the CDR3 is TGTGCCAGCAGTCCCGGAGGGGCAAGCTCCTACGAGCAGTACTTC.

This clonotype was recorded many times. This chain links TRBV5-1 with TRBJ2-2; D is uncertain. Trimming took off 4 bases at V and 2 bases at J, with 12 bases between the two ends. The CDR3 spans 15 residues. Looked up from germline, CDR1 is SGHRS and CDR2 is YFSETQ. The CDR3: CASSINLHNTGELFF. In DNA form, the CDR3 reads TGCGCCAGCAGCATAAATCTCCATAACACCGGGGAGCTGTTTTTT.

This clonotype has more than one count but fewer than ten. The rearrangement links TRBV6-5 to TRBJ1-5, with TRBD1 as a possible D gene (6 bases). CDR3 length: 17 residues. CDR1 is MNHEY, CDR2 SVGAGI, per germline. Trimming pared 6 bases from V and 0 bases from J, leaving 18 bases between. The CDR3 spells CASRTRQEPYSNQPQHF. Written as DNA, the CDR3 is TGTGCCAGCAGAACCCGACAGGAGCCTTATAGCAATCAGCCCCAGCATTTT.